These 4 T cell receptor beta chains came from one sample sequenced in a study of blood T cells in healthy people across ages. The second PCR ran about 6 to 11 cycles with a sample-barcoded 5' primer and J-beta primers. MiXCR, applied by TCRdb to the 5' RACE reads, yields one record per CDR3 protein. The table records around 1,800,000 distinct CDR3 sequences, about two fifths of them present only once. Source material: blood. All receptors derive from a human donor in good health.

In DNA form, the CDR3 reads TGTGCCAGCAGTTCCATCTTCTACAATGAGCAGTTCTTC. As protein: CASSSIFYNEQFF. The V and J genes are TRBV6-2 or TRBV6-3 and TRBJ2-1, with D uncertain. CDR1 is MNHEY, CDR2 SVGEGT, per germline. Trimming pared 4 bases from V and 3 bases from J, leaving 7 bases between. The CDR3 runs 13 residues.

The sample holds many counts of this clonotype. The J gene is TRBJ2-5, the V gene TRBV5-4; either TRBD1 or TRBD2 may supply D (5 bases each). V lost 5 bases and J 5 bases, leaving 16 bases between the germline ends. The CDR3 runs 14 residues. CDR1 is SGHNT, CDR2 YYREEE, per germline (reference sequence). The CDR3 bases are TGTGCCAGCAGTTCCCCGGGGCCGCCGGAGACCCAGTACTTC. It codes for CASSSPGPPETQYF.

CDR3 in DNA: TGTGCCATCAGTGAGTCGAGCCCAGGGGGAGCTAACTATGGCTACACCTTC. Residues: CAISESSPGGANYGYTF. The chain recombines TRBV10-3 with TRBJ1-2, with 7 bases matching TRBD1. The CDR3 is made up of 17 amino acids. The germline CDR1 and CDR2 sequences are ENHRY and SYGVKD. V trimming: 0 bases; J trimming: 0 bases; junction bases outside the gene matches: 7.

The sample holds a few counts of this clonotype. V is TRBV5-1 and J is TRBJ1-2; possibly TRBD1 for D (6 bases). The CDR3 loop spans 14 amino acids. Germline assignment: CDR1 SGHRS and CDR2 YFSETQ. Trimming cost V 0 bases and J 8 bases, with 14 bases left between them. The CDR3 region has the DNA TGCGCCAGCAGCTTGGCCCTGGCAGGGGAGGGCTACACCTTC. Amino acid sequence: CASSLALAGEGYTF. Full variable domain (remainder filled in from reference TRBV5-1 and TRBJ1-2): KAGVTQTPRYLIKTRGQQVTLSCSPISGHRSVSWYQQTPGQGLQFLFEYFSETQRNKGNFPGRFSGRQFSNSRSEMNVSTLELGDSALYLCASSLALAGEGYTFGSGTRLTVV.